This TCR beta chain was captured in a study of blood T cell repertoires in COVID-19 (dated by TCRdb to 2020 to 2021). About the full investigation: The collaborator samples originated in the United States, Italy and Spain and spanned the acute and convalescent phases of COVID-19. The prospective study material was composed of cDNA or gDNA derived from T cells, B-cell-depleted T cells, or PBMCs. HLA class I and class II types, where available, came from metadata supplied by the sample provider rather than from assay-based typing. The repertoires were released in a freely available public database intended as a resource for research on the immune response to SARS-CoV-2. Samples came from the ongoing ImmuneRACE study (first 160 participants) plus 1,254 subjects from 6 global collaborators. Deeply sampled blood TCRbeta repertoires from subjects exposed to, actively infected with, or recovered from COVID-19 were included in the dataset. Nearly every sample came with metadata listing a de-identified subject ID, COVID-19 status, age in years and sex. General findings and caveats noted by the study authors: The quantity of clinical and demographic metadata differed by source and by participant and was supplied without curation.

Another Seattle source contributed samples from volunteer blood donors who had recovered from COVID-19. Collaborating institutions collected whole blood in K2EDTA tubes following their own protocols. Collaborator samples were shipped for TCRbeta analysis as frozen whole blood, isolated PBMCs, or DNA extracted from either sample type. TCRbeta CDR3 regions were amplified from genomic DNA by means of the immunoSEQ Assay, a bias-controlled multiplex PCR. The original methods were these. The number of nucleated cells in each sample was estimated from the amplification of reference gene primers within the assay. Sequence reads were collapsed and filtered to measure the absolute abundance of every unique TCRbeta CDR3 rearrangement. For each sample, productive Simpson clonality was calculated as the square root of Simpson's diversity index across productive rearrangements. TCRdb holds this immuneACCESS table with in-frame rearrangements only. Some clones are missing; in checked studies, unresolved V genes explain under half, and the rest has no known cause. From that table come the V and J calls and clone size; the DNA was used to work out D and trimming. The sample table records under 250,000 clones; 65% to 85% of these occur just once. 3% of the sample comes from the top ten.

Of note for this clone: Its cognate antigen has yet to be identified. Base-call qualities are not available, and no considerably larger clone is one nucleotide away.

CDR1 and CDR2 (KGHDR, SFDVKD) derive from the germline V gene. V is trimmed back by 0 bases and J by 2 bases, and the junction contains 5 bases that no gene match accounts for. Spanning cysteine to phenylalanine, the CDR3 consists of 16 amino acids. Only the CDR3 region is kept as DNA, spanning 48 bases read in frame from base 1. The TCR comes from a woman between 25 and 40 years old who had recovered from COVID-19. The sequence joins TRBV24-1 to TRBJ2-5; TRBD1 matches 7 bases in the middle. Sequencing was performed on peripheral blood. The CDR3 amino acid sequence is: CATSDLNLGQQETQYF. The nucleotides read TGTGCCACCAGTGATTTGAATTTGGGACAGCAAGAGACCCAGTACTTC.